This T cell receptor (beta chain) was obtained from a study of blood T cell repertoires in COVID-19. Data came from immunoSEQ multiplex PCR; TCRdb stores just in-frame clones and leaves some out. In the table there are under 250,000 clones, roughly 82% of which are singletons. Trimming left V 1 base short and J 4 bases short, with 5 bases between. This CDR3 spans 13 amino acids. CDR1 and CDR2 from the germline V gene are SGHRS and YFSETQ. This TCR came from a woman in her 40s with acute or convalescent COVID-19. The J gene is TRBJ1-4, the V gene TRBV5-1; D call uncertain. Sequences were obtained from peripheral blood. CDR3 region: CASSLSVNEKLFF. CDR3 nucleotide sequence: TGCGCCAGCAGCTTGTCGGTTAATGAAAAACTGTTTTTT.